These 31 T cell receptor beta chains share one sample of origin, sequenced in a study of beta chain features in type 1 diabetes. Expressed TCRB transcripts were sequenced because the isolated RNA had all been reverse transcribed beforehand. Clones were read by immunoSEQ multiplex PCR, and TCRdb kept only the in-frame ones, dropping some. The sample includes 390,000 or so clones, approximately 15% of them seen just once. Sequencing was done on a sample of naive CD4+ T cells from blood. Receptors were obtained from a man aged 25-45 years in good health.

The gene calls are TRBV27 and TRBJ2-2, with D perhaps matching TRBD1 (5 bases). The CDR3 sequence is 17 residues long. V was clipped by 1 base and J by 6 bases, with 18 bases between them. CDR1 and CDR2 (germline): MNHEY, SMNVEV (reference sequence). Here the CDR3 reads CASSLYLGPGSPGELFF. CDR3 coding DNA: TGTGCCAGCAGTTTATATCTAGGGCCAGGGTCTCCCGGGGAGCTGTTTTTT.

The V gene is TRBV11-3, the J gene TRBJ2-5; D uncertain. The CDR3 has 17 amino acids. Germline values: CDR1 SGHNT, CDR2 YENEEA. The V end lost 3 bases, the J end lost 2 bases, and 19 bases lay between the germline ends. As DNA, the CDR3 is TGTGCCAGCAGCTTCAGGAGTTCTGATCGGCGACAAGAGACCCAGTACTTC. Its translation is CASSFRSSDRRQETQYF.

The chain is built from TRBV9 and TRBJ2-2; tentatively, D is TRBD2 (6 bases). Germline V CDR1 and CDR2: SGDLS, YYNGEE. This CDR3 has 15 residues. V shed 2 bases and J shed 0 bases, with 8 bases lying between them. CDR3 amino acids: CASSVRGTNTGELFF. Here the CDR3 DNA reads TGTGCCAGCAGCGTTCGGGGGACGAACACCGGGGAGCTGTTTTTT.

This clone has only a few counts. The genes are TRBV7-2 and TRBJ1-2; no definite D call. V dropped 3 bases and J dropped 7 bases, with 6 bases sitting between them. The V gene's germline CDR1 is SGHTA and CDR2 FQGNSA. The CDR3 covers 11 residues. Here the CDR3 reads CASSLSFGYTF. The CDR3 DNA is TGTGCCAGCAGCTTGTCGTTTGGCTACACCTTC. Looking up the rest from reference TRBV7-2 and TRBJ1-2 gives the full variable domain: GAGVSQSPSNKVTEKGKDVELRCDPISGHTALYWYRQSLGQGLEFLIYFQGNSAPDKSGLPSDRFSAERTGGSVSTLTIQRTQQEDSAVYLCASSLSFGYTFGSGTRLTVV.

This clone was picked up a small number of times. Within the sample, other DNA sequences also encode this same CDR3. The CDR3, as DNA: TGTGCCAGCAGCTTTGGCCGAGAGACCCAGTACTTC. It yields the protein CASSFGRETQYF. The V call is TRBV5-6, the J call TRBJ2-5; D gene ambiguous. Germline assignment: CDR1 SGHDT and CDR2 YYEEEE. The ends were cut back, 2 bases at V and 4 bases at J, with 6 bases in the middle. The CDR3 is 12 amino acids.

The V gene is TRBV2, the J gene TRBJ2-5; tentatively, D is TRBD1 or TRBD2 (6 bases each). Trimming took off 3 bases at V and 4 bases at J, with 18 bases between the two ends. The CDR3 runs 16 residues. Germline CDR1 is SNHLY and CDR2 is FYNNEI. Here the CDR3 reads CASSDSGLRGGETQYF. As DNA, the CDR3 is TGTGCCAGCAGTGATTCGGGACTCAGGGGAGGAGAGACCCAGTACTTC.

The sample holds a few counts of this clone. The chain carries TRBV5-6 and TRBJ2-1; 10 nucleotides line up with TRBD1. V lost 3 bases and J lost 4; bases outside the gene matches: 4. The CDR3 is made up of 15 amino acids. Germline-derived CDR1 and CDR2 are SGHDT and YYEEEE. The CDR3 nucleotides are TGTGCCAGCAGCTCCCGGGACAGGGGATACAATGAGCAGTTCTTC. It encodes CASSSRDRGYNEQFF.

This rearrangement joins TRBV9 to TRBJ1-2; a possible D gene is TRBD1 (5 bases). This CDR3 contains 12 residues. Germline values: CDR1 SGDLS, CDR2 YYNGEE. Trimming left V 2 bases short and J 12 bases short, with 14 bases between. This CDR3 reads CASSVTDGANTF. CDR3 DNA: TGTGCCAGCAGCGTTACCGATGGGGCTAACACCTTC.

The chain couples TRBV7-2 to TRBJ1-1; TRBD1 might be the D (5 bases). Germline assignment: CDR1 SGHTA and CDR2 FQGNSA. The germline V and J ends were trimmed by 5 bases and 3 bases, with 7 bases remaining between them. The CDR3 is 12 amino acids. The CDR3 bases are TGTGCCAGCAGCGGGGGGGACACTGAAGCTTTCTTT. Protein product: CASSGGDTEAFF.

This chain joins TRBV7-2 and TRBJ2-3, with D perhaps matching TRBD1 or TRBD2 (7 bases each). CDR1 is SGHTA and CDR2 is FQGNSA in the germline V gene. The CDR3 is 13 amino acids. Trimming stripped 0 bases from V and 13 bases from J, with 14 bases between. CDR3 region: CASSLAGRGREYF. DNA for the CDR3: TGTGCCAGCAGCTTAGCTGGGAGGGGGCGCGAGTATTTT.

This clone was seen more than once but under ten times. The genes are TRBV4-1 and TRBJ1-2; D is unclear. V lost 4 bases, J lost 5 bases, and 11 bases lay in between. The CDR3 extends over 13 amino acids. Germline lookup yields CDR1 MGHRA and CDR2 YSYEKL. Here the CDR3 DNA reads TGCGCCAGCAGCCCTCAGATTATGTATGGCTACACCTTC. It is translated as CASSPQIMYGYTF.

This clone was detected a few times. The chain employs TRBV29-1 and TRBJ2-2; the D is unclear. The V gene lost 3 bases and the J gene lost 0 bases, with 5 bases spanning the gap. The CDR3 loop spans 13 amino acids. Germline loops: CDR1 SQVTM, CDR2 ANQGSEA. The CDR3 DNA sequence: TGCAGCGTTGACAGTGCGAACACCGGGGAGCTGTTTTTT. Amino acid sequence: CSVDSANTGELFF.

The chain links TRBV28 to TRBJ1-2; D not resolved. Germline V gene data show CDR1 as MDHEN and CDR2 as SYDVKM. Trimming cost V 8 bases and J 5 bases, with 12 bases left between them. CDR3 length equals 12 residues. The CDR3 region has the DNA TGTGCCAGCCTGGGCAGTGTTTATGGCTACACCTTC. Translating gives CASLGSVYGYTF.

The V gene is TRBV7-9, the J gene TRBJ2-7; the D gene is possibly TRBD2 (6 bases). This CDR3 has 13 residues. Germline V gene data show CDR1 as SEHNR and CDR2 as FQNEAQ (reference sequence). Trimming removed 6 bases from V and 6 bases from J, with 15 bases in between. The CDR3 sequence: CASRGGTFGEQYF. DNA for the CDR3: TGTGCCAGCAGAGGCGGGACTTTTGGCGAGCAGTACTTC.

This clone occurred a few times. The CDR3 DNA reads as TGTGCCTGCCCCGGGACCGTGAACACTGAAGCTTTCTTT. It specifies CACPGTVNTEAFF. The gene calls are TRBV30 and TRBJ1-1; a weak D match, TRBD1 (5 bases). This CDR3 has 13 residues. Trimming took 6 bases from V and 0 from J, leaving 11 bases between them. Per germline, CDR1 GTSNPN and CDR2 SVGIG (reference sequence).

This chain's CDR3 is CASSTSGHTGELFF. The CDR3 DNA reads as TGTGCCAGCAGCACTAGCGGGCACACCGGGGAGCTGTTTTTT. V gene TRBV5-4 combines with J gene TRBJ2-2; 9 bases are shared with TRBD2. This CDR3 region has 14 residues. The trim removed 4 bases at V and 3 bases at J, leaving 1 base unmatched. The germline CDR1 and CDR2 sequences are SGHNT and YYREEE (reference sequence).

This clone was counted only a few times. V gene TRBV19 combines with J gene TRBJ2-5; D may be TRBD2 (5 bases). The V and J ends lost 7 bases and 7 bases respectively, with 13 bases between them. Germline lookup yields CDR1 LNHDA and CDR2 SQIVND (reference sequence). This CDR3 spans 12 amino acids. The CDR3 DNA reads TGTGCCAGTACCAGCGGCCCGGGGACCCAGTACTTC. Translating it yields CASTSGPGTQYF.

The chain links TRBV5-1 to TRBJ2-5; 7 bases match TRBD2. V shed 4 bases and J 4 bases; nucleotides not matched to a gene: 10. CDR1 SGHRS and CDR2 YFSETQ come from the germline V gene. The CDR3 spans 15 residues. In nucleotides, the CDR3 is TGCGCCAGCAGCACCCAAGGACTAGTTCTAGAGACCCAGTACTTC. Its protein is CASSTQGLVLETQYF.

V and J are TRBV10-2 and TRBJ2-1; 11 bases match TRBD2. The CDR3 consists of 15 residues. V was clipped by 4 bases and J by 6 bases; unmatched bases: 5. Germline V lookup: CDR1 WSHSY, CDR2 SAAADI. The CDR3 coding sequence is TGCGCCAGCAGTGTCACTAGCGGGGGCCGCAATGAGCAGTTCTTC. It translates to CASSVTSGGRNEQFF.

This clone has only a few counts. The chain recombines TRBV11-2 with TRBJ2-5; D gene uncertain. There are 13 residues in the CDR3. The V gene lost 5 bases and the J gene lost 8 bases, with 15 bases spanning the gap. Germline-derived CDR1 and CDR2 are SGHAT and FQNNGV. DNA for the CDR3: TGTGCCAGCAGCCTCCTTTCGGGCCCAACCCAGTACTTC. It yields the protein CASSLLSGPTQYF.

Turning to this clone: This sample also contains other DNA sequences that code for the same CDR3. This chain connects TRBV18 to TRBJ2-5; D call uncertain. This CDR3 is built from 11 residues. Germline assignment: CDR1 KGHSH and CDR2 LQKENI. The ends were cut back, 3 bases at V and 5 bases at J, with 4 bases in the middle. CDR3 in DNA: TGTGCCAGCTCACCGAAGGAGACCCAGTACTTC. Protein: CASSPKETQYF.

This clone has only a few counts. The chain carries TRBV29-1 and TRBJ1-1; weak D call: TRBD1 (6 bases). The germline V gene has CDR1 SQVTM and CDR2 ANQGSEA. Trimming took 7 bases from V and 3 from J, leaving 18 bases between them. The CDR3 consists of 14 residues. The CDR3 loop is CSGTTGSWDTEAFF. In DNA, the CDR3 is TGCAGCGGCACTACAGGGAGTTGGGACACTGAAGCTTTCTTT.

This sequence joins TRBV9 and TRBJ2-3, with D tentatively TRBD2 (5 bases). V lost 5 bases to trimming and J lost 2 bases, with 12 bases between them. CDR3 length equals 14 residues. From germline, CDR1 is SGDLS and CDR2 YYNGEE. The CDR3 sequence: CASRRGLATDTQYF. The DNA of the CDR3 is TGTGCCAGCAGACGGGGTCTCGCCACAGATACGCAGTATTTT.

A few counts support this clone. In nucleotides, the CDR3 is TGTGCCTGGAGTCCACAGGGGCCAGCTTTCTTT. Amino acids: CAWSPQGPAFF. The chain joins TRBV30 to TRBJ1-1; 7 bases line up with TRBD1. There are 11 residues in the CDR3. The germline V gene has CDR1 GTSNPN and CDR2 SVGIG (reference sequence). V shed 2 bases, J shed 10 bases, and the junction held 4 bases outside the gene matches.

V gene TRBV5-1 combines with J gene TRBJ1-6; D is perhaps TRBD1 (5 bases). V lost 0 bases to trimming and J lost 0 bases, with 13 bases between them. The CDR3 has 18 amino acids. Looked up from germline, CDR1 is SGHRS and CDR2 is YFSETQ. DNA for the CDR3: TGCGCCAGCAGCTTGGCGGACACCCAGAGCTCCTATAATTCACCCCTCCACTTT. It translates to CASSLADTQSSYNSPLHF.

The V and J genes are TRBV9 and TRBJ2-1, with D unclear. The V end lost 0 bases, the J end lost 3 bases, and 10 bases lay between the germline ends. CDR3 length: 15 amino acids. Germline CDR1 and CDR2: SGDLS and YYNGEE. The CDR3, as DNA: TGTGCCAGCAGCGTAGCACCCTTCCTCTACAATGAGCAGTTCTTC. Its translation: CASSVAPFLYNEQFF.

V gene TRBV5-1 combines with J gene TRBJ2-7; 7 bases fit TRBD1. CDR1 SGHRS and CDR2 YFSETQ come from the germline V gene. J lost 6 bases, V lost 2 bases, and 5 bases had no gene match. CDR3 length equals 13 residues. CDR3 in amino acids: CASSFDRAGEQYF. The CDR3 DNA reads TGCGCCAGCAGCTTCGACAGGGCGGGCGAGCAGTACTTC.

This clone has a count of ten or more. DNA for the CDR3: TGTGCCAGCAGCTTAGATGCGGGGCCCAGGGAGTTCTTC. Encoded protein: CASSLDAGPREFF. J is TRBJ2-1 and V is TRBV7-9, with a weak D call TRBD2 (6 bases). From germline, CDR1 is SEHNR and CDR2 FQNEAQ (reference sequence). Trimming took 1 base from V and 14 from J, leaving 15 bases between them. CDR3 size: 13 residues.

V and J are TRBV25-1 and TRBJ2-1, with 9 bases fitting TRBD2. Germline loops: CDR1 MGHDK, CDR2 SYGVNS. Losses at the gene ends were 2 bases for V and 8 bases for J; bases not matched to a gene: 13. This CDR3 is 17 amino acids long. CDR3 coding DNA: TGTGCCAGCAGTGAAATATCAATGGCTAGCGGGACTTATGAGCAGTTCTTC. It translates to CASSEISMASGTYEQFF.

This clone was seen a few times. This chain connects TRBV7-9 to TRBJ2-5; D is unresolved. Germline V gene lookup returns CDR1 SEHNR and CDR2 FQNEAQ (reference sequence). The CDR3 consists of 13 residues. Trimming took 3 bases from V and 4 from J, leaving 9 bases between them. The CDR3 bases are TGTGCCAGCAGCTTTCCGGGTGGAGAGACCCAGTACTTC. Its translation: CASSFPGGETQYF.

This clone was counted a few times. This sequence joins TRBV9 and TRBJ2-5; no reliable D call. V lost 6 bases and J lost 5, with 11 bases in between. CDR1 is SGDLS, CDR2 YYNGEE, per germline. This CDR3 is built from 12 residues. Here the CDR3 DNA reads TGTGCCAGCAACACAGCCAGTGAGACCCAGTACTTC. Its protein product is CASNTASETQYF. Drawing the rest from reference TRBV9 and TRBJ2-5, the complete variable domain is DSGVTQTPKHLITATGQRVTLRCSPRSGDLSVYWYQQSLDQGLQFLIQYYNGEERAKGNILERFSAQQFPDLHSELNLSSLELGDSALYFCASNTASETQYFGPGTRLLVL.